Described below is a single TCR beta chain sequence and its context. The CDR3 extends over 13 amino acids. V gave up 7 bases and J gave up 2 bases, with 9 bases separating them. The source of the sample is a study of blood T cell repertoires in COVID-19. About the research overall: PBMCs, B-cell-depleted T cells, or T cells provided the cDNA or gDNA that made up the material.

Clones were read by immunoSEQ multiplex PCR, and TCRdb kept only the in-frame ones, dropping some. The data show roughly 250,000 clones, with about four fifths seen just once and about a sixth held by the top ten. In Seattle, patients joined the study during active infection and were tracked longitudinally. The clonotype was recovered from a person aged 70 to 85 with COVID-19, enrolled during active disease. The chain uses TRBV12-3 or TRBV12-4 and TRBJ1-3; D remains ambiguous. The sequenced material came from peripheral blood. CDR3 in DNA: TGTGCCAGCACGGTGCATGCTGGAAACACCATATATTTT. Encoded protein: CASTVHAGNTIYF.